The T cell receptor (beta chain) under discussion was sequenced for a study of vaccination effects on CD4 cells after COVID-19. Overall study context: Within the ViraFEST assay, antigen-specific CD4+ T cells underwent expansion with viral peptide pools prior to sequencing. A few convalescent patients underwent early and late post-vaccination sampling. Overall study results and limits: Infection- and vaccine-induced clones contracted markedly late after vaccination. In convalescent patients, vaccine-induced clones largely differed from infection-induced clones.

The CDR3 totals 14 residues. The germline V and J ends were trimmed by 6 bases and 5 bases, with 16 bases remaining between them. The germline V gene encodes CDR1 SEHNR and CDR2 FQNEAQ (reference sequence). The culture ran for around nine days before CD4+ T cells were isolated. Sometime from March through December 2020, the person acquired a SARS-CoV-2 infection that PCR confirmed. Two doses of BNT162b2 or mRNA-1273 vaccine were administered to participants. Worth noting for this clone: The antigen is unknown.

Clones were read by immunoSEQ multiplex PCR, and TCRdb kept only the in-frame ones, dropping some. Of 30,000 to 35,000 clones in the sample, around 75% are singletons; the top ten hold under 8.5%. The material sequenced was CD4+ T cells from PBMCs cultured without peptide, taken after COVID-19 vaccination. The receptor was derived from a human donor who had a prior SARS-CoV-2 infection. J is TRBJ1-2 and V is TRBV7-9; no firm D call. The CDR3 DNA follows: TGTGCCAGCAGTCACCCCTTGGCACTTTATGGCTACACCTTC. It codes for CASSHPLALYGYTF.